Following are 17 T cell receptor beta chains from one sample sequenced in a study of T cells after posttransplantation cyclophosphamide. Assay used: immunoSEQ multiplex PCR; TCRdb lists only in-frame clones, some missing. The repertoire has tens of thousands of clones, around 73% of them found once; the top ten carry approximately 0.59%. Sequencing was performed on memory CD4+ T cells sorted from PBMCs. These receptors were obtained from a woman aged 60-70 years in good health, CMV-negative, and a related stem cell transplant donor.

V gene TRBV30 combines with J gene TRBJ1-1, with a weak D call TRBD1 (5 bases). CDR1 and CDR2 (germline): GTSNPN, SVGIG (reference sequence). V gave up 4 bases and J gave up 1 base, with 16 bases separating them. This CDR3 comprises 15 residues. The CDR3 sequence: CAWKNLKQENTEAFF. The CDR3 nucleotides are TGTGCCTGGAAAAACCTAAAACAGGAGAACACTGAAGCTTTCTTT.

CDR3 DNA sequence: TGTGCCAGCAGTCGTAGCGGGGGGAGAGATACGCAGTATTTT. Amino acid sequence: CASSRSGGRDTQYF. This chain connects TRBV6-5 to TRBJ2-3, with TRBD2 matching 10 bases. The J segment lost 5 bases and the V segment lost 5 bases, leaving 4 bases of the junction unmatched. The germline V gene has CDR1 MNHEY and CDR2 SVGAGI. This CDR3 is 14 amino acids long.

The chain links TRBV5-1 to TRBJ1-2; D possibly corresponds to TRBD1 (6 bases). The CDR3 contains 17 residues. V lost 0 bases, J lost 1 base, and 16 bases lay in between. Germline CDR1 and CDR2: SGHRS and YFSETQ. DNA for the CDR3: TGCGCCAGCAGCTTGGATCTTCCTGGACAGTATAACTATGGCTACACCTTC. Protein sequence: CASSLDLPGQYNYGYTF. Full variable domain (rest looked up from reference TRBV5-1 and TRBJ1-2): KAGVTQTPRYLIKTRGQQVTLSCSPISGHRSVSWYQQTPGQGLQFLFEYFSETQRNKGNFPGRFSGRQFSNSRSEMNVSTLELGDSALYLCASSLDLPGQYNYGYTFGSGTRLTVV.

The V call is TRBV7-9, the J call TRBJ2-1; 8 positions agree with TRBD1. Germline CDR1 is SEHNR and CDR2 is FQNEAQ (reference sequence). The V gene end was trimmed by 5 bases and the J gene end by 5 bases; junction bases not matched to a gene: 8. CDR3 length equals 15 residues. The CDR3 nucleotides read TGTGCCAGCAGCCGCGGGACAGGACGTAACAATGAGCAGTTCTTC. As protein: CASSRGTGRNNEQFF.

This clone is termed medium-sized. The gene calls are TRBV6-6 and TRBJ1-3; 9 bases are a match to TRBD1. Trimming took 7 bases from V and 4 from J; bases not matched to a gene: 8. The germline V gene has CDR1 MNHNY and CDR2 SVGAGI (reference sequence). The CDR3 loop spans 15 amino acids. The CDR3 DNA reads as TGTGCCAGCACCCAACAGGGGGCAACGGGAAACACCATATATTTT. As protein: CASTQQGATGNTIYF.

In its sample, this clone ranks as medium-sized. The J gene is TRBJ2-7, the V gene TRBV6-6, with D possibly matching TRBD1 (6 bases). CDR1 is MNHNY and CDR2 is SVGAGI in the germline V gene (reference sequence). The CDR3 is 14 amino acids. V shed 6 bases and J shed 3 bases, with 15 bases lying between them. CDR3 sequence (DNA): TGTGCCAGCAGGTCTACAGGGACCAACTACGAGCAGTACTTC. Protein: CASRSTGTNYEQYF.

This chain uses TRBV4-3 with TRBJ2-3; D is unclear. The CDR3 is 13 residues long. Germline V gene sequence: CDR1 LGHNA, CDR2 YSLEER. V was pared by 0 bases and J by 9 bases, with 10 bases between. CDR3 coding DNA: TGCGCCAGCAGCCAAGATCCTCGGAGCACGCAGTATTTT. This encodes CASSQDPRSTQYF.

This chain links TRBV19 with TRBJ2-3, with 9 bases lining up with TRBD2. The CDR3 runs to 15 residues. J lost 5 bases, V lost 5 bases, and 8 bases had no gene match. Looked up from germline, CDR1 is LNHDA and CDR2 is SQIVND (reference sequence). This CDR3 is CASSPSGGHIDTQYF. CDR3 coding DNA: TGTGCCAGTAGTCCCAGCGGGGGGCATATAGATACGCAGTATTTT.

The CDR3 DNA is TGCAGCGTGTCGGGGGGGGGCCCCCAGCCCCAGCATTTT. Amino acids: CSVSGGGPQPQHF. The chain is built from TRBV29-1 and TRBJ1-5, with D tentatively TRBD1 (6 bases). Trimming shortened V by 6 bases and J by 7 bases, and 16 bases separated the two germline ends. This CDR3 region has 13 residues. CDR1 and CDR2 from the germline V gene are SQVTM and ANQGSEA.

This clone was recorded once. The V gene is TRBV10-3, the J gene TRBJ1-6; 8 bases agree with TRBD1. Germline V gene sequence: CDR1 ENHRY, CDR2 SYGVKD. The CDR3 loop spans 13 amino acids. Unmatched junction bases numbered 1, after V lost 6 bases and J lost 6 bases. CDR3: CAISGQGNSPLHF. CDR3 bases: TGTGCCATCAGCGGACAGGGTAATTCACCCCTCCACTTT.

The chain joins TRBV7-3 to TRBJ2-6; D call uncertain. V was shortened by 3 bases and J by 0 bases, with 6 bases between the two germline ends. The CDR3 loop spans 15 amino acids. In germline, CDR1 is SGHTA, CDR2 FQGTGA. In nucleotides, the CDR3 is TGTGCCAGCAGCTTGGTAGACTCTGGGGCCAACGTCCTGACTTTC. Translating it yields CASSLVDSGANVLTF.

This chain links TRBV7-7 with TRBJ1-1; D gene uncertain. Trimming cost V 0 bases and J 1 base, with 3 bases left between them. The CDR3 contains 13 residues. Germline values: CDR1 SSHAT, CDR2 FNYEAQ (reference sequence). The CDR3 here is CASSLARNTEAFF. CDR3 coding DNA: TGTGCCAGCAGCTTAGCTCGGAACACTGAAGCTTTCTTT.

CDR3 bases: TGTGCCAGCAGCCCCGACATCAGTAGGAGGGAAGAGCAGTACTTC. Translated, it gives CASSPDISRREEQYF. The rearrangement uses TRBV7-9 and TRBJ2-7, with D possibly TRBD2 on 6 matching bases. This CDR3 has 15 amino acids. CDR1 and CDR2 from the germline V gene are SEHNR and FQNEAQ (reference sequence). V shed 5 bases and J shed 7 bases, with 21 bases lying between them.

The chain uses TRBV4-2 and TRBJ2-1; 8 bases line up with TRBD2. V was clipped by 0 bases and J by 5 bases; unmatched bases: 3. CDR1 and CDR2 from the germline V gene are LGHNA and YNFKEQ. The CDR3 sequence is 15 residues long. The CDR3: CASSQENGRDNEQFF. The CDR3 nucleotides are TGTGCCAGCAGCCAAGAGAACGGGAGGGACAATGAGCAGTTCTTC.

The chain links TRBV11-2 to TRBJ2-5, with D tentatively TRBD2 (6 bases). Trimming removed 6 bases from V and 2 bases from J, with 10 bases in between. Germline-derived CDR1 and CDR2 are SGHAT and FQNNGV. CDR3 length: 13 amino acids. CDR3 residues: CASREGLQETQYF. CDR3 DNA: TGTGCCAGCAGGGAGGGGCTACAAGAGACCCAGTACTTC.

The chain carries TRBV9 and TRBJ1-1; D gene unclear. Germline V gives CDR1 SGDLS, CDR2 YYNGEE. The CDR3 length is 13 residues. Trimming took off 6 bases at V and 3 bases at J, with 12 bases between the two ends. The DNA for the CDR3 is TGTGCCAGCACCCCAGACAAGGACACTGAAGCTTTCTTT. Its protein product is CASTPDKDTEAFF.

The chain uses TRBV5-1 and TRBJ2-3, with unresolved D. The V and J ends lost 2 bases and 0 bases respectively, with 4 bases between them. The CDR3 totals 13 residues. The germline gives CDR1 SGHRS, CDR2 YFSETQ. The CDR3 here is CASSFFSTDTQYF. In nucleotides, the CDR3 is TGCGCCAGCAGCTTCTTCAGCACAGATACGCAGTATTTT.